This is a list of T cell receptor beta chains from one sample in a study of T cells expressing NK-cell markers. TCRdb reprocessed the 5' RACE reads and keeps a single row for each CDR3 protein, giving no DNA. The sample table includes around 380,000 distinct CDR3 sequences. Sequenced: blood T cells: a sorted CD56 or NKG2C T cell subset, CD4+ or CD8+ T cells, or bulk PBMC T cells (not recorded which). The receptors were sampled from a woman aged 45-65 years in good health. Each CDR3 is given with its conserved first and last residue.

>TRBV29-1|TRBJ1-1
CSVTRSIQGAAEAFF
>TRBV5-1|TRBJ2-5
CASSLFDRNQETQYF
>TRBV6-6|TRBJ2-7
CASRGMGPASRSYEQYF
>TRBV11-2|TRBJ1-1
CASSPGVQGGEAFF
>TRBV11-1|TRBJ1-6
CASSLWEYNSPLHF
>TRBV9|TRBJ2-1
CASSVNALTRSEQFF
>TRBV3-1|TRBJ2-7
CASSQKGAGGEQYF
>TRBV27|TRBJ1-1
CASSSSRGLGAFF
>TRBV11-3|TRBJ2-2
CASSLFPSQAGELFF
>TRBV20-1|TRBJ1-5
CSARTGYSNQPQHF
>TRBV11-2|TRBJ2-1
CASSLDSISYNEQFF
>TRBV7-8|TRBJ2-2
CASSFPYRRLAGEVRTGELFF
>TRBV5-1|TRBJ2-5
CASSRLAGLQETQYF
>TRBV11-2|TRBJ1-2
CASSSIAGTGNYGYTF
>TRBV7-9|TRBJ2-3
CASSQRLGQKDTQYF
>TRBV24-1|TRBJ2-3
CATSDHGLDTQYF
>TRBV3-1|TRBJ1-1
CASSQDLSGEAFF
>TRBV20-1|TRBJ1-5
CSARDLGYDQPQHF
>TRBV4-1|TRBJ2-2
CASSLSSVNTGELFF
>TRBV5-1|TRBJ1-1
CASTLGMSDTEAFF
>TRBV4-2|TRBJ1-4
CASSQGGPGYEKLFF
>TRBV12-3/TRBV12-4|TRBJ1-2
CASSSTREGGYTF
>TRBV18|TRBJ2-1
CASSPGAAVPYNEQFF
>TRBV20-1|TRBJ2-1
CSARDSGRGSYNEQFF
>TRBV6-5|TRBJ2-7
CATRTSGDEQYF
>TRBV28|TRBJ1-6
CASSGQQGGSPLHF
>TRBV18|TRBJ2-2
CASSPQSGVLNTGELFF
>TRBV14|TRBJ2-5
CASSQAGANQETQYF
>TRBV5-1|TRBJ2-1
CASSLAGQTSYNEQFF
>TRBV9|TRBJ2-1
CASSVGSFNEQFF
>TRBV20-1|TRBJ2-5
CSARDWAKGETQYF
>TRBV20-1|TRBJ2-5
CSARPGLAGHQYF
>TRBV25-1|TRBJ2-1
CASSVPGQRPNEQFF
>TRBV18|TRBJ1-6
CASSPPLGANSPLHF
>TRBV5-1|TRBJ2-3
CASSLTVGQGGTDTQYF
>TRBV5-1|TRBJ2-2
CASSQSPPRAGDTGELFF
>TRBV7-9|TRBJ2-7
CASSLPPGQGKAEQYF
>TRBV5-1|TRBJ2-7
CASSLRPLEAYEQYF
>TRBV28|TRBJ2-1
CASSLASEPNEQFF
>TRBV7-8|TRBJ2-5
CASSVLAQETQYF
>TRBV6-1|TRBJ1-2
CASSSGTPGGYTF
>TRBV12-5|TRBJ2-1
CASGPSGGPYNEQFF
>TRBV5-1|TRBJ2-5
CASSLEGVRETQYF
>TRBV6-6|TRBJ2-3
CASYARESTDTQYF
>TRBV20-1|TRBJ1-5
CSARDPGLSNQPQHF